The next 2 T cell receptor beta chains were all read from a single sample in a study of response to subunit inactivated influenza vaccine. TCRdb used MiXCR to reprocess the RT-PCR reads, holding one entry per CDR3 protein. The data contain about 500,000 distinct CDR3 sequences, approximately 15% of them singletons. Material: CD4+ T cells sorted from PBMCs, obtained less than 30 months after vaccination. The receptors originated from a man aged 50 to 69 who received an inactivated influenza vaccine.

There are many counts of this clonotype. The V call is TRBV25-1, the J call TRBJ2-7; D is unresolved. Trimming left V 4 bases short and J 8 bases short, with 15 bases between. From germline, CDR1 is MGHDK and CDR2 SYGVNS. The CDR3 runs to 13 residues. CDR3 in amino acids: CASSVGTPGKQYF. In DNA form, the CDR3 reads TGTGCCAGCAGTGTTGGCACGCCTGGGAAGCAGTACTTC.

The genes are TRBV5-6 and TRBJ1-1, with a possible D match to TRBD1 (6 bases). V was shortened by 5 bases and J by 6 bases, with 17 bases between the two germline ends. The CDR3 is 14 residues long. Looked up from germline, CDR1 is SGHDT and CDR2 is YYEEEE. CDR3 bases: TGTGCCAGCAGTTATGACAGACGGGGGCCTGAAGCTTTCTTT. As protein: CASSYDRRGPEAFF.